This T cell receptor (beta chain) originates from a study of T cell responses to AZD1222 COVID-19 vaccine. Study outcomes and limitations: The breadth and depth of Spike-specific TCRs increased once two AZD1222 doses had been given. Females outnumbered males among donors, who were mostly white British; clonal diversity was possibly underestimated. Nearly half of spike-specific TCRs reportedly go after variant regions that carry no mutations. Every sample of the repertoires postdated the peak T cell response.

Trimming removed 0 bases at V and 10 bases at J, with 13 bases between. The V gene's germline CDR1 is SQVTM and CDR2 ANQGSEA. CDR3 length: 13 residues. Concerning this clone: The antigen is undetermined.

Clones were read by immunoSEQ multiplex PCR, and TCRdb kept only the in-frame ones, dropping some. This sample has about 150,000 clones; roughly 89% occur once, and the top ten carry 5%. The source material was peripheral blood, sampled on day 0 of AZD1222 vaccination. This clonotype originated in an adult in good health. This sequence joins TRBV29-1 and TRBJ2-1; TRBD2 might be the D (6 bases). The CDR3 spells CSVEDPSTREQFF. For the CDR3, the DNA is TGCAGCGTTGAAGATCCCTCGACTAGGGAGCAGTTCTTC.